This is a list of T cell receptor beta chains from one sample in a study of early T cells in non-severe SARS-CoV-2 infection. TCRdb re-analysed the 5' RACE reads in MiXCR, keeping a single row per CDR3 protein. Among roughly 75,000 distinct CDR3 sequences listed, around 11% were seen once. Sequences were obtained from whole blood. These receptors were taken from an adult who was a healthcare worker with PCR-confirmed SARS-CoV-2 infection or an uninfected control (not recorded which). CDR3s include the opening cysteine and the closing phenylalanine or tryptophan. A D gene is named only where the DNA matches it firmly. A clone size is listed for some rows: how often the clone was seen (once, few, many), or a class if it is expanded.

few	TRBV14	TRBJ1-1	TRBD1	TGTGCCAGCAGCCCTCGCCAGGGGGCCATGAACACTGAAGCTTTCTTT	CASSPRQGAMNTEAFF
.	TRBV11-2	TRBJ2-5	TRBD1	TGTGCCAGCAGCCTGGGGACAGAAGAGACCCAGTACTTC	CASSLGTEETQYF
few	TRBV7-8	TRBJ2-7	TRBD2	TGTGCCAGCAGCTTAGGGGAGGGCTGGGACGAGCAGTACTTC	CASSLGEGWDEQYF
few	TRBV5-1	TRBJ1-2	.	TGCGCCAGCAGCTTGGTAGGGGAGGCGTACTATGGCTACACCTTC	CASSLVGEAYYGYTF
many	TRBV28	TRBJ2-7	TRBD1	TGTGCCAGCAGTTTAGGACAGGCCCCAAAGCAGTACTTC	CASSLGQAPKQYF
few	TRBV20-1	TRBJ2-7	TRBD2	TGCAGTGCTAGAGATGGAGCTAGCGGGGTATACGAGCAGTACTTC	CSARDGASGVYEQYF
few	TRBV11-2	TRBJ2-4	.	TGTGCCAGCACCTCTCGACTGGGGGGCGAATTTAAGTATGAGGCCAAAAACATTCAGTACTTC	CASTSRLGGEFKYEAKNIQYF
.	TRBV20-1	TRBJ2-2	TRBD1	TGCAGTGCTAGAGATTACAGGGGGATCCCCAACACCGGGGAGCTGTTTTTT	CSARDYRGIPNTGELFF
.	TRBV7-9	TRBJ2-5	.	TGTGCCAGCCGGGACATCCAAGAGACCCAGTACTTC	CASRDIQETQYF
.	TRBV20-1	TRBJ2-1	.	TGCAGTGCTATCGCGGACTTCTACAATGAGCAGTTCTTC	CSAIADFYNEQFF
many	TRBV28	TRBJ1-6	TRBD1	TGTGCCAGCAGTTACTTCCTTCCGGGACAGCAGACTAATTCACCCCTCCACTTT	CASSYFLPGQQTNSPLHF
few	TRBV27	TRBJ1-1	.	TGTGCCAGCAGTTCCCCTACGGACAGATCTTCGTGGGGTGAAGCTTTCTTT	CASSSPTDRSSWGEAFF
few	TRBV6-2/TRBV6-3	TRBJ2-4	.	TGTGCCAGCAGCCGGCCGGGGATTCAGTACTTC	CASSRPGIQYF
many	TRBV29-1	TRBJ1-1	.	TGCAGCCCCTCGACGGGCTTGGAAGTCTCTGAAGCTTTCTTT	CSPSTGLEVSEAFF
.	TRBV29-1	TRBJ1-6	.	TGCAGCGTTATTAATTCACCCCTCCACTTT	CSVINSPLHF
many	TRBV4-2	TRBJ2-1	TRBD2	TGTGCCAGCAGCCAAGAACTAGCGGGGGCCTATAGCTCCTACAATGAGCAGTTCTTC	CASSQELAGAYSSYNEQFF
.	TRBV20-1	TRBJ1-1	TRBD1	TGCAGTGCTAGAATCCAGGACAGGGCGAACACTGAAGCTTTCTTT	CSARIQDRANTEAFF
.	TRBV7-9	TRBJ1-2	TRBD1	TGTGCCAGCAGCTTGACAGGGGGCTCAGTTGGCTACACCTTC	CASSLTGGSVGYTF
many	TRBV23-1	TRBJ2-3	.	TGCGCCAGCAGTCCGGCGGACCCTCAAATCGGCACAGATACGCAGTATTTT	CASSPADPQIGTDTQYF
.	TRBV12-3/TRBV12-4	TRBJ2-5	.	TGTGCCAGCAGTTTAAGGGGGACCCAGTACTTC	CASSLRGTQYF
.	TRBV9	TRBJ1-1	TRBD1	TGTGCCAGCAGCGTAGGGGCAGGGACAGCGATTATGAACACTGAAGCTTTCTTT	CASSVGAGTAIMNTEAFF
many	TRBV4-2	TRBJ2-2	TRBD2	TGTGCCAGCAGCCAAGAACAGCGGGGCACCGGGGAGCTGTTTTTT	CASSQEQRGTGELFF
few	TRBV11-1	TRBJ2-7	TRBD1	TGTGCCAGCAGCTTAGGAGACAGGGGACACGAGCAGTACTTC	CASSLGDRGHEQYF
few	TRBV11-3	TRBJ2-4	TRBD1	TGTGCCAGCAGCTTACCGGGACAGGGCAACATTCAGTACTTC	CASSLPGQGNIQYF
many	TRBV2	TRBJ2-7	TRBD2	TGTGCCAGCAGCAGCGGGACTCACGCCTCCTACGAGCAGTACTTC	CASSSGTHASYEQYF
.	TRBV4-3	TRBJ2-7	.	TGCGCCAGCAGCCAAGATCGGAACTCGGACTACGAGCAGTACTTC	CASSQDRNSDYEQYF
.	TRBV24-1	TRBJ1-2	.	TGTGCCACCAGTGATCAGGGTGGAGGCTACACCTTC	CATSDQGGGYTF
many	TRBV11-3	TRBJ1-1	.	TGTGCCAGCAGCTTAGACAGGGAAACTGAAGCTTTCTTT	CASSLDRETEAFF
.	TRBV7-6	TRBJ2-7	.	TGTGCCAGCAGCCCCCTAGTGCGGGGAGACTACGAGCAGTACTTC	CASSPLVRGDYEQYF
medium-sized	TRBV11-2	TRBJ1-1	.	TGTGCCAGCAGCTATTCGAACACTGAAGCTTTCTTT	CASSYSNTEAFF
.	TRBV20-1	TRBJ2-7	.	TGCAGTGCCCGGGTCGGGGTGGAGGGCTCCTACGAGCAGTACTTC	CSARVGVEGSYEQYF